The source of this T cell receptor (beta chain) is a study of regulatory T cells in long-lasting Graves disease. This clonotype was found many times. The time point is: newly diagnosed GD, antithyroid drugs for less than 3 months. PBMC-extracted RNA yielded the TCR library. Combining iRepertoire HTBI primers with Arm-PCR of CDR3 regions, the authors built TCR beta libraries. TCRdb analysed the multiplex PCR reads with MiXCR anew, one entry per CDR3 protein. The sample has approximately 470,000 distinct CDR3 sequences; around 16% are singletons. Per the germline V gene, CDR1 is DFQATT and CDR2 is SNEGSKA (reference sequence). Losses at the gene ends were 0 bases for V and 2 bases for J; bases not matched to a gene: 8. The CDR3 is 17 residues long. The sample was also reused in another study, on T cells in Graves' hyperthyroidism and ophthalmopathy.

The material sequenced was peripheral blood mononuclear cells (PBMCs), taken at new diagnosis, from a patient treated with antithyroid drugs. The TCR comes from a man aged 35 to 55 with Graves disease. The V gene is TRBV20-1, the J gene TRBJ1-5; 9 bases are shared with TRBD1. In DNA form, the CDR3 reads TGCAGTGCTAGAGATAATTTGAGGACAGGGGGCAATCAGCCCCAGCATTTT. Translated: CSARDNLRTGGNQPQHF.